These 11 T cell receptor beta chains share one sample of origin, sequenced in a study of T cell repertoires in cytomegalovirus infection. These TCRs' antigens remain unknown. TCRdb used MiXCR to reprocess the reads, holding one entry per CDR3 protein. The table has about 920,000 distinct CDR3 sequences, around 30% seen once; the top ten hold 11% to 15%. Source: cultured CD8+ T cells from PBMCs, taken from culture after CMV antigen stimulation. The source is a human donor in good health (CMV status not recorded). Some clones in this sample may be carry-over from other donors' samples.

The chain employs TRBV5-1 and TRBJ2-1, with D unresolved. The V end lost 0 bases, the J end lost 9 bases, and 13 bases lay between the germline ends. CDR3 length equals 14 residues. Germline CDR1 is SGHRS and CDR2 is YFSETQ. CDR3 coding DNA: TGCGCCAGCAGCTTGGCCGGTGGGGAAGGTGAGCAGTTCTTC. It specifies CASSLAGGEGEQFF.

This clonotype was seen only a few times. The V call is TRBV4-1, the J call TRBJ1-1; D uncertain. This CDR3 is 14 amino acids long. The germline gives CDR1 MGHRA, CDR2 YSYEKL. V gave up 5 bases and J gave up 2 bases, with 12 bases separating them. The CDR3: CASSYGPENTEAFF. The CDR3 DNA reads as TGCGCCAGCAGCTACGGGCCTGAAAACACTGAAGCTTTCTTT.

In regard to this clonotype: A much larger clone differs from this one at a single base, so this may be a read error. The rearrangement uses TRBV7-6 and TRBJ2-1, with D possibly being TRBD2 (7 bases). Germline V gene sequence: CDR1 SGHVS, CDR2 FNYEAQ. V was pared by 5 bases and J by 7 bases, with 24 bases between. The CDR3 loop spans 17 amino acids. CDR3 DNA sequence: TGTGCCAGCAGCCTCACTGCGGGCGGGGGCGGGTATAATGAGCAGTTCTTC. It translates to CASSLTAGGGGYNEQFF.

The genes are TRBV9 and TRBJ1-2, with D unclear. Trimming left V 3 bases short and J 6 bases short, with 24 bases between. Germline V gene sequence: CDR1 SGDLS, CDR2 YYNGEE. CDR3 length: 17 residues. The CDR3 coding sequence is TGTGCCAGCAGCGGAGACTCCGGACTCACGAGGTCGGATGGCTACACCTTC. As protein: CASSGDSGLTRSDGYTF. The full variable domain, completed using reference TRBV9 and TRBJ1-2, is DSGVTQTPKHLITATGQRVTLRCSPRSGDLSVYWYQQSLDQGLQFLIQYYNGEERAKGNILERFSAQQFPDLHSELNLSSLELGDSALYFCASSGDSGLTRSDGYTFGSGTRLTVV.

The chain carries TRBV19 and TRBJ2-1, with 9 nucleotides matching TRBD1. V shed 9 bases and J 4 bases; nucleotides not matched to a gene: 7. Germline lookup yields CDR1 LNHDA and CDR2 SQIVND (reference sequence). The CDR3 is made up of 14 amino acids. CDR3 DNA: TGTGCCAGCCTAGGGACAGGGCAATACAATGAGCAGTTCTTC. Residues: CASLGTGQYNEQFF.

This clonotype was counted only a few times. The chain uses TRBV11-1 and TRBJ2-7, with TRBD1 as a possible D gene (5 bases). V was trimmed by 2 bases and J by 4 bases, leaving 12 bases between them. The CDR3 has 14 residues. CDR1 and CDR2 (germline): SGHAT, FQDESV (reference sequence). Written as DNA, the CDR3 is TGTGCCAGCAGCTTAAGGGGCCGGTTATACGAGCAGTACTTC. It yields the protein CASSLRGRLYEQYF.

The chain recombines TRBV6-2 or TRBV6-3 with TRBJ2-7, with TRBD1 matching over 9 bases. The V and J ends lost 7 bases and 5 bases, in that order; junction bases with no gene match: 9. This CDR3 spans 14 amino acids. The germline CDR1 and CDR2 sequences are MNHEY and SVGEGT. The CDR3 sequence is CASTHQGQGHEQYV. As DNA, the CDR3 is TGTGCCAGCACCCACCAGGGACAGGGCCACGAGCAGTACGTC.

V usage is TRBV29-1 and J usage is TRBJ2-2, with TRBD1 matching over 8 bases. The V and J ends lost 3 bases and 6 bases, in that order; junction bases with no gene match: 6. Germline V CDR1 and CDR2: SQVTM, ANQGSEA. The CDR3 is 14 residues long. The CDR3 region has the DNA TGCAGCGTTGATCTCAGGGGGCGCCCCGGGGAGCTGTTTTTT. It encodes CSVDLRGRPGELFF.

The rearrangement uses TRBV29-1 and TRBJ2-3; tentatively, D is TRBD1 (6 bases). Germline-derived CDR1 and CDR2 are SQVTM and ANQGSEA. V lost 2 bases and J 3 bases, leaving 12 bases between the germline ends. The CDR3 is made up of 14 amino acids. CDR3 amino acids: CSVETGYLTDTQYF. CDR3 nucleotides: TGCAGCGTTGAAACAGGGTACCTAACAGATACGCAGTATTTT.

In its sample, this clonotype was seen many times. The V gene is TRBV7-6, the J gene TRBJ2-7; a weak D match, TRBD1 (7 bases). Looked up from germline, CDR1 is SGHVS and CDR2 is FNYEAQ. There are 14 residues in the CDR3. Trimming removed 3 bases from V and 3 bases from J, with 12 bases in between. In nucleotides, the CDR3 is TGTGCCAGCAGCTTGGGAGGACAGGACTACGAGCAGTACTTC. Protein sequence: CASSLGGQDYEQYF.

This clonotype has ten or more counts. J is TRBJ2-1 and V is TRBV7-9; 7 bases fit TRBD1. Germline V gives CDR1 SEHNR, CDR2 FQNEAQ (reference sequence). This CDR3 spans 14 amino acids. V was clipped by 1 base and J by 9 bases; unmatched bases: 6. The CDR3 sequence is CASSLVRGRSEQFF. CDR3 DNA sequence: TGTGCCAGCAGCTTAGTTAGGGGGCGAAGTGAGCAGTTCTTC. Full variable domain (outside the CDR3, taken from reference TRBV7-9 and TRBJ2-1): DTGVSQNPRHKITKRGQNVTFRCDPISEHNRLYWYRQTLGQGPEFLTYFQNEAQLEKSRLLSDRFSAERPKGSFSTLEIQRTEQGDSAMYLCASSLVRGRSEQFFGPGTRLTVL.